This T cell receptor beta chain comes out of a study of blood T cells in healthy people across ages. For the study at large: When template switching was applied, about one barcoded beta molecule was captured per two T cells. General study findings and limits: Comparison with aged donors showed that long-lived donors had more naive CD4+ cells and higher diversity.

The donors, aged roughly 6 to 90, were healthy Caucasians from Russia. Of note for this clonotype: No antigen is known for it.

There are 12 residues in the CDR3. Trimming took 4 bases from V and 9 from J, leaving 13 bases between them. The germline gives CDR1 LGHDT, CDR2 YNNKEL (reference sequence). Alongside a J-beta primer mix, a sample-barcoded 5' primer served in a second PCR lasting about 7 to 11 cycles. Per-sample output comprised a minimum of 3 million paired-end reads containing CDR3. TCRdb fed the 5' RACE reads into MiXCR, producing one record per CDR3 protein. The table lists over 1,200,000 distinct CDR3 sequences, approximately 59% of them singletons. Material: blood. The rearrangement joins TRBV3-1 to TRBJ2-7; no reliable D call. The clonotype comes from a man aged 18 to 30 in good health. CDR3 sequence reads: CASSLLAGGQYF. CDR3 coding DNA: TGTGCCAGCAGCCTACTGGCCGGCGGGCAGTACTTC.